This TCR beta chain comes out of a study of shared clonotypes between healthy human individuals. The study's findings and limits: Clonotypes shared by all four sorted-subset donors had higher generation probabilities than non-shared clonotypes.

Libraries were prepared by immunoSEQ multiplex PCR; TCRdb keeps only in-frame clonotypes and omits some of them. Of hundreds of thousands of clones in the sample, 73% were seen once. The V gene's germline CDR1 is LNHDA and CDR2 SQIVND (reference sequence). V lost 3 bases, J lost 0 bases, and 2 bases stayed unmatched. CDR3 size: 14 residues. As concerns this clone: The antigen is unknown.

Sequencing was done on a sample of memory CD4+ T cells sorted from blood. Subset described: CD45RA-negative fraction. This chain joins TRBV19 and TRBJ2-7; 7 bases align to TRBD1. This receptor was taken from a man under 40 in good health. For the CDR3, the DNA is TGTGCCAGTAGTATTGGACAGGACTCCTACGAGCAGTACTTC. Protein sequence: CASSIGQDSYEQYF.